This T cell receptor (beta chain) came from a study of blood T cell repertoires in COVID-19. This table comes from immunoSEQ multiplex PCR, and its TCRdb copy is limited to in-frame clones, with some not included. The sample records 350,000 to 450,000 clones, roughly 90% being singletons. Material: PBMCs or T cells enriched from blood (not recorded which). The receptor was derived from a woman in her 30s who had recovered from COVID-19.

This chain's CDR3 is CASRRRGLSHEKLFF. The CDR3 coding sequence is TGTGCCAGCAGGCGCCGCGGCCTAAGCCATGAAAAACTGTTTTTT. The rearrangement joins TRBV28 to TRBJ1-4; no clear D. From germline, CDR1 is MDHEN and CDR2 SYDVKM. CDR3 length: 15 residues. Trimming pared 6 bases from V and 6 bases from J, leaving 17 bases between.